This is a list of T cell receptor beta chains from one sample in a study of T-cell memory formation after mild COVID-19. Via MiXCR, TCRdb re-called the 5' RACE reads, giving one row per CDR3 protein. Found here are 310,000 or so distinct CDR3 sequences, approximately 15% of them singletons; the top ten hold about a fifth. What was sequenced was PBMCs or a T cell subset sorted from them (not recorded which). These receptors were taken from a man between 18 and 35 years old who had mild COVID-19 (a few samples of this study predate the infection). Cell type and time point are not known. The conserved cysteine and the conserved F or W are not part of the CDR3 here. The order of the fields is J gene, V gene, clone size, CDR3 protein. Clone size is stated in some rows and not others, as once, few, many or a class when expanded.

J: TRBJ2-7
V: TRBV5-1
size: -
CDR3: ASSHTGTGGYEQY

J: TRBJ2-5
V: TRBV20-1
size: -
CDR3: SARDRHRRPYQETQY

J: TRBJ2-6
V: TRBV5-1
size: many
CDR3: ASSLESGTLSSGANVLT

J: TRBJ1-2
V: TRBV7-2
size: many
CDR3: ASSMMGTAVYGYT

J: TRBJ2-1
V: TRBV7-9
size: few
CDR3: ASSWTGGSYNEQF

J: TRBJ1-6
V: TRBV4-1
size: -
CDR3: ASSQGQNSPLH

J: TRBJ2-6
V: TRBV6-2/TRBV6-3
size: few
CDR3: ASSSRSGSGANVLT

J: TRBJ1-5
V: TRBV10-2
size: many
CDR3: ASSESHRDQPQH

J: TRBJ1-3
V: TRBV5-1
size: -
CDR3: ASKSERAGNTIY

J: TRBJ2-2
V: TRBV19
size: -
CDR3: ASSMKGNTGELF

J: TRBJ1-1
V: TRBV7-9
size: few
CDR3: ASSLEDRVAF

J: TRBJ2-7
V: TRBV6-5
size: -
CDR3: ASSYSQGPYEQY

J: TRBJ2-3
V: TRBV7-2
size: -
CDR3: ASSPGDLAGADTQY

J: TRBJ2-5
V: TRBV4-2
size: -
CDR3: ASSQDGLGIGTQY

J: TRBJ2-5
V: TRBV10-3
size: -
CDR3: AIRTPYQETQY

J: TRBJ1-5
V: TRBV6-4
size: -
CDR3: ASPRGRKVDNQPQH

J: TRBJ2-1
V: TRBV27
size: few
CDR3: ASRDRINNEQF

J: TRBJ1-5
V: TRBV4-2
size: -
CDR3: ASSQDGAENQPQH

J: TRBJ2-5
V: TRBV5-1
size: few
CDR3: ASSAAGTDQETQY

J: TRBJ1-3
V: TRBV15
size: -
CDR3: ATSLGRTSGNTIY

J: TRBJ2-5
V: TRBV7-2
size: many
CDR3: ASSLSLAGAETQY

J: TRBJ2-7
V: TRBV7-9
size: large
CDR3: ASSALDRDTYEQY

J: TRBJ1-6
V: TRBV3-1
size: few
CDR3: ASSQGQRRDTLH

J: TRBJ1-5
V: TRBV27
size: -
CDR3: ASGGFSEPQH

J: TRBJ1-3
V: TRBV18
size: -
CDR3: ASSPRGISGNTIY

J: TRBJ2-3
V: TRBV5-6
size: few
CDR3: ASSLELLAGGTDTQY

J: TRBJ1-5
V: TRBV7-3
size: many
CDR3: ASSPDRDQPQH

J: TRBJ2-2
V: TRBV7-3
size: few
CDR3: ASSLNSPLADTGELF

J: TRBJ1-1
V: TRBV29-1
size: -
CDR3: SVDRGWGMNTEAF

J: TRBJ2-5
V: TRBV3-1
size: -
CDR3: ASSQDWAGETQY

J: TRBJ1-3
V: TRBV7-6
size: many
CDR3: ASSFYSGNTIY

J: TRBJ2-1
V: TRBV11-3
size: -
CDR3: ASSRDGWSPPLNEQF

J: TRBJ2-1
V: TRBV29-1
size: few
CDR3: SVEEGGTLAEF

J: TRBJ2-3
V: TRBV9
size: -
CDR3: ASSVASGLDTQY

J: TRBJ2-7
V: TRBV4-3
size: -
CDR3: ASSHFLRDLGSYEQY

J: TRBJ2-1
V: TRBV5-1
size: few
CDR3: ASSSEGVSYNEQF

J: TRBJ1-5
V: TRBV6-2/TRBV6-3
size: few
CDR3: ASSYRTPRQGPFQPQH

J: TRBJ1-5
V: TRBV12-3/TRBV12-4
size: -
CDR3: ASTKEEKNQPQH

J: TRBJ1-2
V: TRBV20-1
size: -
CDR3: SAFYRERGYT

J: TRBJ2-2
V: TRBV10-2
size: -
CDR3: ATSGLAGADTGELF

J: TRBJ2-1
V: TRBV4-3
size: few
CDR3: ASSRPSGGARSPYNEQF

J: TRBJ1-1
V: TRBV5-1
size: -
CDR3: ASSLSTTMNTEAF

J: TRBJ1-5
V: TRBV12-3/TRBV12-4
size: -
CDR3: ASCRVSRPQH

J: TRBJ2-1
V: TRBV5-5
size: -
CDR3: ASSSGRVRQYEQF

J: TRBJ2-2
V: TRBV11-2
size: -
CDR3: ASSSIQGPNTGELF

J: TRBJ2-1
V: TRBV7-6
size: few
CDR3: ASSPHRGGLRYNEQF

J: TRBJ2-2
V: TRBV7-2
size: few
CDR3: ASSRWPTGELF

J: TRBJ1-2
V: TRBV4-2
size: few
CDR3: ASSQDWGDNYGYT

J: TRBJ1-1
V: TRBV5-5
size: -
CDR3: ASSWPNTEAF

J: TRBJ1-2
V: TRBV4-1
size: few
CDR3: ASSLQGVASYGYT

J: TRBJ2-3
V: TRBV9
size: -
CDR3: ASSEQWGTDTQY